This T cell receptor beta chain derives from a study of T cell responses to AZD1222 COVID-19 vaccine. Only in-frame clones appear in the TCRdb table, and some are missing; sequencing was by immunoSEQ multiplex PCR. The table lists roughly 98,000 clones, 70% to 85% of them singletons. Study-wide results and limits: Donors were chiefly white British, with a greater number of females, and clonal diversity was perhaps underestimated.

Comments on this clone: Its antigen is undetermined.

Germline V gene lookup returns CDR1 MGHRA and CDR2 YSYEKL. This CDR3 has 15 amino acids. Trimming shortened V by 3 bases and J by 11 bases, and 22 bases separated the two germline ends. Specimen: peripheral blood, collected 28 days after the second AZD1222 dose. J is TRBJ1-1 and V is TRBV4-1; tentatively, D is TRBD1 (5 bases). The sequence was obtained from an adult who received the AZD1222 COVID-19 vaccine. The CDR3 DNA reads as TGCGCCAGCAGCCAGGATCACGGGAGGGGATCAGTGGCTTTCTTT. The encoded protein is CASSQDHGRGSVAFF.